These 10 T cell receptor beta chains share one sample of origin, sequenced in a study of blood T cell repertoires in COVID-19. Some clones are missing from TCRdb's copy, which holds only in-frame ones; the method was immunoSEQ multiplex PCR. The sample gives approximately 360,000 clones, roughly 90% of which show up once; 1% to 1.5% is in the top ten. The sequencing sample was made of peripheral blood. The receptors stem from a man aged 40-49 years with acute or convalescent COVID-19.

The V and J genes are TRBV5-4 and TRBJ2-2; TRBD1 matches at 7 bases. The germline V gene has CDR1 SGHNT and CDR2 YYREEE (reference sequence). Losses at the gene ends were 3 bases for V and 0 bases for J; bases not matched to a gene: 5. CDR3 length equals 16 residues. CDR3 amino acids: CASSSKTGSNTGELFF. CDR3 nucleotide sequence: TGTGCCAGCAGCTCAAAGACAGGGTCGAACACCGGGGAGCTGTTTTTT. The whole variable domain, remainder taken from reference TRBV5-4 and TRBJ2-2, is ETGVTQSPTHLIKTRGQQVTLRCSSQSGHNTVSWYQQALGQGPQFIFQYYREEENGRGNFPPRFSGLQFPNYSSELNVNALELDDSALYLCASSSKTGSNTGELFFGEGSRLTVL.

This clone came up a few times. The CDR3 nucleotides are TGTGCCAGTAGGCAAGACGACAGGACGAACACTGAAGCTTTCTTT. Translation gives CASRQDDRTNTEAFF. The chain employs TRBV19 and TRBJ1-1; a possible D gene is TRBD1 (6 bases). The CDR3 loop spans 15 amino acids. CDR1 is LNHDA, CDR2 SQIVND, per germline (reference sequence). Trimming took off 6 bases at V and 1 base at J, with 15 bases between the two ends. Full variable domain (rest looked up from reference TRBV19 and TRBJ1-1): DGGITQSPKYLFRKEGQNVTLSCEQNLNHDAMYWYRQDPGQGLRLIYYSQIVNDFQKGDIAEGYSVSREKKESFPLTVTSAQKNPTAFYLCASRQDDRTNTEAFFGQGTRLTVV.

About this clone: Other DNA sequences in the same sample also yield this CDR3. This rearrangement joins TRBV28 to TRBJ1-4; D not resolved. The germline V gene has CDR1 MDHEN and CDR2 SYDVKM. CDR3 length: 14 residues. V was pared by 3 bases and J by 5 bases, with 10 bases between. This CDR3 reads CASSLGSPNEKLFF. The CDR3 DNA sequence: TGTGCCAGCAGTTTGGGCAGCCCGAATGAAAAACTGTTTTTT.

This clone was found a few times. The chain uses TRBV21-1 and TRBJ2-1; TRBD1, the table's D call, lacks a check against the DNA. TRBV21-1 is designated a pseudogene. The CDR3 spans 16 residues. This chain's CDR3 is CASSQGFPQGYNEQFF. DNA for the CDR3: TGTGCCAGCAGCCAGGGGTTCCCACAGGGCTACAATGAGCAGTTCTTC.

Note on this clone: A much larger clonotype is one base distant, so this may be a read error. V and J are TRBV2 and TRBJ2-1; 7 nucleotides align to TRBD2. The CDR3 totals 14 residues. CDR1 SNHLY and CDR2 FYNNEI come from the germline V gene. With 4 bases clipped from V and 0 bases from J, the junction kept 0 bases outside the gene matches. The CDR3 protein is CASSGEGSYNEQFF. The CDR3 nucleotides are TGTGCCAGCAGTGGGGAGGGCTCCTACAATGAGCAGTTCTTC.

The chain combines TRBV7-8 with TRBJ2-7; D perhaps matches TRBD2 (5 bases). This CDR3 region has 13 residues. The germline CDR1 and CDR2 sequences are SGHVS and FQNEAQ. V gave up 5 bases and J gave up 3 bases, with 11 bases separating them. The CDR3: CASSPGRDYEQYF. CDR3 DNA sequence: TGTGCCAGCAGCCCGGGAAGAGACTACGAGCAGTACTTC.

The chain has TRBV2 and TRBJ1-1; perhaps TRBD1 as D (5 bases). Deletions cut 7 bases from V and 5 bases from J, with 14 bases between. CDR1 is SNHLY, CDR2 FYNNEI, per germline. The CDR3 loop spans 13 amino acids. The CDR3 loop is CASTQARETEAFF. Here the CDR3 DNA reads TGTGCCAGCACCCAGGCCAGGGAAACTGAAGCTTTCTTT.

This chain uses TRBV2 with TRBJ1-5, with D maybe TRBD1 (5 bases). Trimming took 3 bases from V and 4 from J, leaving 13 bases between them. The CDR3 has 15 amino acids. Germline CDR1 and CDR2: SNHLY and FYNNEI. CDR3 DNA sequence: TGTGCCAGCAGTGAGGTCAATGGGGGGAATCAGCCCCAGCATTTT. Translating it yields CASSEVNGGNQPQHF.

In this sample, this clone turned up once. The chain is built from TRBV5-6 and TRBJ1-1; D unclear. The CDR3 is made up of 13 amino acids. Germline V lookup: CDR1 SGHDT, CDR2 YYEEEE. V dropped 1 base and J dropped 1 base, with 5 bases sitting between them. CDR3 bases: TGTGCCAGCAGCTTGTCGAGGAACACTGAAGCTTTCTTT. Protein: CASSLSRNTEAFF.

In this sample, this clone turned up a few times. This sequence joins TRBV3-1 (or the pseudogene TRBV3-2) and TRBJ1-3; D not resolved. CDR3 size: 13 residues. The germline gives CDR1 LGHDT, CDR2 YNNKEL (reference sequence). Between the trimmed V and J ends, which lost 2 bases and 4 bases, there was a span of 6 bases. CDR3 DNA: TGTGCCAGCAGCCAACGCGCCGGAAACACCATATATTTT. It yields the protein CASSQRAGNTIYF.